The 24 T cell receptor beta chains below come from one sample, sequenced in a study of cytomegalovirus exposure and HLA in healthy donors (dated by TCRdb to the late 2010s). The library was made by the immunoSEQ multiplex PCR assay. TCRdb limited this immuneACCESS table to in-frame rearrangements with V and J called. A share of clones is missing; checked studies link under half to unresolved V genes, and the rest is unexplained. This sample holds 150,000 to 200,000 clones; 80% to 85% were observed only once. Of the sample, about 3% is held by the ten largest clones. Material: PBMCs. These receptors were collected from a woman younger than 30 in good health and CMV-seropositive.

The rearrangement links TRBV7-9 to TRBJ2-7; 9 nucleotides agree with TRBD1. Germline assignment: CDR1 SEHNR and CDR2 FQNEAQ (reference sequence). This CDR3 is built from 19 residues. With 1 base clipped from V and 3 bases from J, the junction kept 16 bases outside the gene matches. The CDR3 loop is CASSLGQTGGLQVLYEQYF. CDR3 in DNA: TGTGCCAGCAGCTTAGGACAGACAGGGGGATTACAGGTACTCTACGAGCAGTACTTC. Full variable domain (missing parts from reference TRBV7-9 and TRBJ2-7): DTGVSQNPRHKITKRGQNVTFRCDPISEHNRLYWYRQTLGQGPEFLTYFQNEAQLEKSRLLSDRFSAERPKGSFSTLEIQRTEQGDSAMYLCASSLGQTGGLQVLYEQYFGPGTRLTVT.

V gene TRBV28 combines with J gene TRBJ2-2; the match to TRBD1 covers 9 bases. V lost 8 bases to trimming and J lost 3 bases; unmatched junction nucleotides: 13. The CDR3 loop spans 17 amino acids. Germline V gene lookup returns CDR1 MDHEN and CDR2 SYDVKM. CDR3: CASRPPPGQGYTGELFF. As DNA, the CDR3 is TGTGCCAGCCGACCCCCACCGGGACAGGGATACACCGGGGAGCTGTTTTTT.

V is TRBV5-1 and J is TRBJ1-1, with D maybe TRBD1 (5 bases). The CDR3 consists of 12 residues. Per the germline V gene, CDR1 is SGHRS and CDR2 is YFSETQ. V was clipped by 0 bases and J by 10 bases, with 10 bases between them. The CDR3: CASSLEGYVAFF. CDR3 DNA sequence: TGCGCCAGCAGCTTGGAGGGGTACGTAGCTTTCTTT.

The V and J genes are TRBV12-2 and TRBJ1-2; TRBD1 is the table's D call, not checked against the DNA. TRBV12-2 is a listed pseudogene. The CDR3 sequence is 12 residues long. CDR3: CASRSDRVGYTF. DNA for the CDR3: TGTGCAAGTCGCTCCGACAGGGTTGGCTACACCTTC.

V gene TRBV5-1 combines with J gene TRBJ1-2; the D gene is possibly TRBD1 (6 bases). Between the trimmed V and J ends, which lost 2 bases and 2 bases, there was a span of 13 bases. There are 15 residues in the CDR3. Germline CDR1 SGHRS, CDR2 YFSETQ. The CDR3 loop reads CASSLQGDQNYGYTF. CDR3 coding DNA: TGCGCCAGCAGCTTACAGGGAGATCAGAACTATGGCTACACCTTC.

The gene calls are TRBV5-4 and TRBJ1-1, with D perhaps TRBD1 (5 bases). This CDR3 has 13 residues. Germline CDR1 reads SGHNT; CDR2 reads YYREEE (reference sequence). V was trimmed by 4 bases and J by 5 bases, leaving 12 bases between them. CDR3: CASSQGIWTEAFF. CDR3 DNA: TGTGCCAGCAGCCAGGGTATATGGACTGAAGCTTTCTTT.

The chain joins TRBV27 to TRBJ1-2; the D gene is possibly TRBD1 (5 bases). Trimming removed 6 bases from V and 2 bases from J, with 10 bases in between. The length of the CDR3 is 13 residues. CDR1 MNHEY and CDR2 SMNVEV come from the germline V gene (reference sequence). CDR3 loop: CASRLGGNYGYTF. In DNA form, the CDR3 reads TGTGCCAGCAGACTCGGGGGGAACTATGGCTACACCTTC.

The V call is TRBV7-2, the J call TRBJ1-1; D gene uncertain. The V gene's germline CDR1 is SGHTA and CDR2 FQGNSA. Between the trimmed V and J ends, which lost 2 bases and 2 bases, there was a span of 6 bases. The CDR3 is 13 residues long. Here the CDR3 DNA reads TGTGCCAGCAGCTTATGGAGTAACACTGAAGCTTTCTTT. It encodes CASSLWSNTEAFF.

The sample holds a few counts of this clone. The gene calls are TRBV18 and TRBJ2-1; 9 bases are shared with TRBD2. Trimming at V came to 2 bases and at J to 7 bases, leaving 9 bases not matched to a gene. Germline-derived CDR1 and CDR2 are KGHSH and LQKENI. The CDR3 length is 16 residues. CDR3 DNA: TGTGCCAGCTCACCAGCTAGCGGGGTCGCCCAGAATGAGCAGTTCTTC. Its protein product is CASSPASGVAQNEQFF. Looking up the rest from reference TRBV18 and TRBJ2-1 gives the full variable domain: NAGVMQNPRHLVRRRGQEARLRCSPMKGHSHVYWYRQLPEEGLKFMVYLQKENIIDESGMPKERFSAEFPKEGPSILRIQQVVRGDSAAYFCASSPASGVAQNEQFFGPGTRLTVL.

The count of this clone is one. In DNA form, the CDR3 reads TGTGCCAGCAGGGGGACAGGGCGTGAAGCTTTCTTT. Encoded protein: CASRGTGREAFF. This chain joins TRBV27 and TRBJ1-1; 9 bases match TRBD1. The germline CDR1 and CDR2 sequences are MNHEY and SMNVEV (reference sequence). The J segment lost 7 bases and the V segment lost 6 bases, leaving 3 bases of the junction unmatched. The CDR3 is 12 residues long.

The chain combines TRBV7-9 with TRBJ2-7; weak D call: TRBD1 (6 bases). V lost 4 bases, J lost 7 bases, and 23 bases lay in between. The CDR3 length is 16 residues. Germline V gene sequence: CDR1 SEHNR, CDR2 FQNEAQ (reference sequence). In nucleotides, the CDR3 is TGTGCCAGCAGCTCTTGGGGGCTGGCGGACCGCGGGGAGCAGTACTTC. Protein product: CASSSWGLADRGEQYF.

The genes are TRBV5-1 and TRBJ2-2; D perhaps matches TRBD1 (5 bases). The CDR3 loop spans 14 amino acids. V was trimmed by 4 bases and J by 0 bases, leaving 7 bases between them. The germline V gene has CDR1 SGHRS and CDR2 YFSETQ. The CDR3 nucleotides read TGCGCCAGCAGCCCGACAGCGAACACCGGGGAGCTGTTTTTT. Its protein is CASSPTANTGELFF.

This chain uses TRBV7-6 with TRBJ2-5, with 7 bases matching TRBD1. This CDR3 spans 16 amino acids. CDR1 SGHVS and CDR2 FNYEAQ come from the germline V gene. Germline trimming cut 5 bases from V and 6 bases from J; bases unmatched to any gene: 15. CDR3 sequence: CASSPTLRGRGKTQYF. The CDR3, as DNA: TGTGCCAGCAGCCCAACCCTGAGGGGGCGCGGAAAGACCCAGTACTTC.

This clone was observed once. V and J are TRBV5-1 and TRBJ2-5; perhaps TRBD2 as D (6 bases). V lost 5 bases and J 0 bases, leaving 14 bases between the germline ends. The germline V gene encodes CDR1 SGHRS and CDR2 YFSETQ. This CDR3 is 15 amino acids long. The CDR3 reads CASRGGNQYQETQYF. CDR3 in DNA: TGCGCCAGCAGGGGCGGGAACCAGTACCAAGAGACCCAGTACTTC.

V and J are TRBV7-6 and TRBJ1-1, with a possible D match to TRBD1 (6 bases). Trimming cost V 1 base and J 0 bases, with 12 bases left between them. Per the germline V gene, CDR1 is SGHVS and CDR2 is FNYEAQ. The CDR3 is 16 residues long. The CDR3 nucleotides are TGTGCCAGCAGCTTAGGTTCGAGGGACATGAACACTGAAGCTTTCTTT. Translation: CASSLGSRDMNTEAFF.

V gene TRBV7-8 combines with J gene TRBJ1-2; D may be TRBD1 (6 bases). Germline V CDR1 and CDR2: SGHVS, FQNEAQ. This CDR3 is 13 amino acids long. Trimming left V 4 bases short and J 8 bases short, with 14 bases between. The DNA for the CDR3 is TGTGCCAGCAGCTCTTCTGGGGGCTGGGGCTACACCTTC. It specifies CASSSSGGWGYTF.

The V gene is TRBV4-1, the J gene TRBJ1-2; D remains unclear. The ends were cut back, 0 bases at V and 0 bases at J, with 8 bases in the middle. The germline CDR1 and CDR2 sequences are MGHRA and YSYEKL. The CDR3 is 15 amino acids. The CDR3 here is CASSQEVATNYGYTF. CDR3 coding DNA: TGCGCCAGCAGCCAAGAGGTAGCAACTAACTATGGCTACACCTTC.

The rearrangement uses TRBV27 and TRBJ2-6; possibly TRBD2 for D (6 bases). Trimming removed 2 bases at V and 0 bases at J, with 8 bases between. This CDR3 comprises 16 residues. The germline gives CDR1 MNHEY, CDR2 SMNVEV (reference sequence). The CDR3 loop is CASSLLGGSGANVLTF. The CDR3 nucleotides read TGTGCCAGCAGTTTACTGGGGGGCTCTGGGGCCAACGTCCTGACTTTC.

The chain has TRBV6-1 and TRBJ2-3, with D perhaps TRBD1 (5 bases). Germline loops: CDR1 MNHNS, CDR2 SASEGT. The CDR3 loop spans 13 amino acids. V dropped 1 base and J dropped 11 bases, with 13 bases sitting between them. The CDR3 nucleotides are TGTGCCAGCAGTGAAGGCCAAAGGGGTGTGCAGTATTTT. Translated: CASSEGQRGVQYF.

The V and J genes are TRBV9 and TRBJ1-1; D is unresolved. The CDR3 covers 13 residues. Deletions cut 3 bases from V and 3 bases from J, with 9 bases between. Germline CDR1 SGDLS, CDR2 YYNGEE. This chain's CDR3 is CASSEPQDTEAFF. The CDR3 nucleotides are TGTGCCAGCAGCGAGCCCCAGGACACTGAAGCTTTCTTT.

The J gene is TRBJ2-7, the V gene TRBV4-2; 8 nucleotides agree with TRBD2. Germline CDR1 LGHNA, CDR2 YNFKEQ. V lost 1 base, J lost 2 bases, and 1 base stayed unmatched. The CDR3 totals 14 residues. The DNA for the CDR3 is TGTGCCAGCAGCCAAGCGGGGGGGGCCTACGAGCAGTACTTC. Translated: CASSQAGGAYEQYF.

This chain links TRBV2 with TRBJ1-2; D is perhaps TRBD1 (6 bases). With 7 bases removed from V and 0 bases from J, the gap between germline ends came to 21 bases. CDR3 length equals 17 residues. Germline V lookup: CDR1 SNHLY, CDR2 FYNNEI. CDR3 bases: TGTGCCAGCACCCCGACATGGGGGCTTTGGGCTAACTATGGCTACACCTTC. It codes for CASTPTWGLWANYGYTF.

This chain joins TRBV9 and TRBJ2-5; D remains ambiguous. CDR3 length equals 15 residues. Germline V gives CDR1 SGDLS, CDR2 YYNGEE. V was clipped by 2 bases and J by 5 bases, with 16 bases between them. CDR3 coding DNA: TGTGCCAGCAGCGTCGCCACTGCCCCGGTGGAGACCCAGTACTTC. It encodes CASSVATAPVETQYF.

V usage is TRBV15 and J usage is TRBJ1-5; the D is unclear. Trimming stripped 0 bases from V and 5 bases from J, with 23 bases between. The CDR3 loop spans 19 amino acids. CDR1 is LNHNV, CDR2 YYDKDF, per germline (reference sequence). CDR3 amino acids: CATSRDALQNGVTDQPQHF. DNA for the CDR3: TGTGCCACCAGCAGAGATGCCCTGCAGAACGGGGTGACGGATCAGCCCCAGCATTTT.